This record covers a single T cell receptor (beta chain). No antigen is known for it. This specimen comes from a study of shared clonotypes between healthy human individuals. About the research overall: CD8 memory received one plate per donor, CD8 naive two, CD4 memory three and CD4 naive three.

TCRdb's table, derived via immunoSEQ multiplex PCR, lists solely in-frame clones and lacks some. This table holds about 2,200,000 clones, more than 85% found once. V dropped 1 base and J dropped 10 bases, with 8 bases sitting between them. CDR3 length: 12 residues. Per the germline V gene, CDR1 is LNHDA and CDR2 is SQIVND (reference sequence). Study-level points and caveats: Against clonotypes common to all four donors, non-shared ones had lower generation probabilities. A small donor pool kept down the genetic and exposure-history diversity that was represented.

Terminally differentiated effector memory CD45RA+ cells were excluded by CCR7 positive selection of CD45RO-negative cells. There were only Caucasian adults among the donors, and all lived in Nashville, Tennessee. The sequence derives from a man aged 18 to 29 in good health. Some clones in this sample may be carry-over from other donors' samples. Sequencing was done on a sample of naive CD8+ T cells from PBMCs. This chain uses TRBV19 with TRBJ2-1; maybe TRBD2 (5 bases). CDR3 protein: CASSIGLAEQFF. The CDR3 region has the DNA TGTGCCAGTAGTATAGGTCTAGCCGAGCAGTTCTTC.